These T cell receptor beta chains were read from a single sample in a study of T cell changes during pregnancy in multiple sclerosis. Profiled with immunoSEQ multiplex PCR; TCRdb holds only in-frame clones, not every one. The profile covers 40,000 to 55,000 clones, with roughly 87% appearing a single time and roughly 1.2% taken by the ten largest. The sequencing used CD4+ T cells from peripheral blood mononuclear cells, collected after pregnancy. These TCRs come from a female donor with multiple sclerosis, enrolled in a pregnancy study. Each CDR3 is given with its conserved first and last residue. A D gene is named only where the DNA matches it firmly. Clone size appears in some rows only: once, few, many, or a class for an expanded clone.

J gene: TRBJ2-3
clone size: -
D gene: TRBD1
V gene: TRBV30
CDR3 protein: CAWSAGGKGDTQYF
CDR3 DNA: TGTGCCTGGAGTGCAGGGGGCAAAGGGGATACGCAGTATTTT

J gene: TRBJ2-4
clone size: -
D gene: TRBD1
V gene: TRBV4-1
CDR3 protein: CASSPRTGSFGTKNIQYF
CDR3 DNA: TGCGCCAGCAGCCCACGGACAGGGAGTTTCGGAACCAAAAACATTCAGTACTTC

J gene: TRBJ2-7
clone size: once
D gene: -
V gene: TRBV7-5
CDR3 protein: CVRSFFRGPTYEQYF
CDR3 DNA: TGTGTCAGAAGCTTTTTCAGGGGTCCAACCTACGAGCAGTACTTC

J gene: TRBJ2-1
clone size: once
D gene: TRBD1
V gene: TRBV2
CDR3 protein: CASRDLTGGMRIEQFF
CDR3 DNA: TGTGCCAGCAGGGATCTGACAGGGGGAATGAGAATTGAGCAGTTCTTC

J gene: TRBJ2-3
clone size: -
D gene: TRBD2
V gene: TRBV4-2
CDR3 protein: CASSQDGAGARTDTQYF
CDR3 DNA: TGTGCCAGCAGCCAAGATGGAGCGGGAGCGAGAACAGATACGCAGTATTTT

J gene: TRBJ2-5
clone size: -
D gene: TRBD2
V gene: TRBV27
CDR3 protein: CASSHSGRGQETQYF
CDR3 DNA: TGTGCCAGCAGCCATAGCGGGAGGGGCCAAGAGACCCAGTACTTC

J gene: TRBJ2-7
clone size: few
D gene: TRBD1
V gene: TRBV7-6
CDR3 protein: CASSPGQGAYEQYF
CDR3 DNA: TGTGCCAGCAGCCCCGGACAGGGCGCCTACGAGCAGTACTTC

J gene: TRBJ2-1
clone size: -
D gene: -
V gene: TRBV29-1
CDR3 protein: CSVWYSYNEQFF
CDR3 DNA: TGCAGCGTTTGGTACAGCTACAATGAGCAGTTCTTC

J gene: TRBJ2-3
clone size: -
D gene: TRBD1
V gene: TRBV18
CDR3 protein: CASSPGQGGTDTQYF
CDR3 DNA: TGTGCCAGCTCACCCGGACAGGGAGGCACAGATACGCAGTATTTT

J gene: TRBJ2-7
clone size: -
D gene: -
V gene: TRBV28
CDR3 protein: CASSSPGNSYEQYF
CDR3 DNA: TGTGCCAGCAGTTCTCCCGGGAATTCCTACGAGCAGTACTTC

J gene: TRBJ1-1
clone size: -
D gene: TRBD1
V gene: TRBV6-5
CDR3 protein: CASRRNRGEAFF
CDR3 DNA: TGTGCCAGCAGAAGAAACAGGGGGGAAGCTTTCTTT

J gene: TRBJ1-4
clone size: -
D gene: -
V gene: TRBV5-6
CDR3 protein: CASSSDEKLFF
CDR3 DNA: TGTGCCAGCAGCTCAGATGAAAAACTGTTTTTT

J gene: TRBJ2-1
clone size: -
D gene: TRBD2
V gene: TRBV7-2
CDR3 protein: CASRSTGLAGSTSYNEQFF
CDR3 DNA: TGTGCCAGCAGATCTACGGGACTAGCGGGGTCAACCTCCTACAATGAGCAGTTCTTC

J gene: TRBJ2-3
clone size: -
D gene: TRBD2
V gene: TRBV2
CDR3 protein: CASSEGAGGPTDTQYF
CDR3 DNA: TGTGCCAGCAGTGAAGGGGCGGGAGGGCCAACAGATACGCAGTATTTT

J gene: TRBJ1-2
clone size: -
D gene: TRBD1
V gene: TRBV30
CDR3 protein: CAWSGQGASGYTF
CDR3 DNA: TGTGCCTGGAGTGGACAGGGTGCGAGCGGCTACACCTTC

J gene: TRBJ2-1
clone size: -
D gene: -
V gene: TRBV7-6
CDR3 protein: CASTPRLDYNEQFF
CDR3 DNA: TGTGCCAGCACCCCCCGACTAGACTACAATGAGCAGTTCTTC

J gene: TRBJ2-1
clone size: -
D gene: TRBD2
V gene: TRBV4-3
CDR3 protein: CASSQLTSGNNNEQFF
CDR3 DNA: TGCGCCAGCAGCCAGCTTACTAGCGGGAATAACAATGAGCAGTTCTTC

J gene: TRBJ2-1
clone size: -
D gene: -
V gene: TRBV20-1
CDR3 protein: CSATDYPEQFF
CDR3 DNA: TGCAGTGCTACCGACTACCCTGAGCAGTTCTTC

J gene: TRBJ2-7
clone size: -
D gene: -
V gene: TRBV7-2
CDR3 protein: CASSPKTRSYEQYF
CDR3 DNA: TGTGCCAGCAGCCCGAAGACGAGGTCCTACGAGCAGTACTTC

J gene: TRBJ2-3
clone size: -
D gene: -
V gene: TRBV2
CDR3 protein: CASSVRDTQYF
CDR3 DNA: TGTGCCAGCAGTGTGAGAGATACGCAGTATTTT

J gene: TRBJ2-6
clone size: -
D gene: TRBD1
V gene: TRBV5-1
CDR3 protein: CASSLEGGWKQGKTSGANVLTF
CDR3 DNA: TGCGCCAGCAGCTTGGAAGGGGGCTGGAAACAGGGAAAAACGTCTGGGGCCAACGTCCTGACTTTC

J gene: TRBJ1-1
clone size: few
D gene: -
V gene: TRBV28
CDR3 protein: CASSLGQQAFF
CDR3 DNA: TGTGCCAGCAGTTTAGGACAGCAAGCTTTCTTT

J gene: TRBJ2-7
clone size: -
D gene: TRBD1
V gene: TRBV6-5
CDR3 protein: CASSRHRGSYEQYF
CDR3 DNA: TGTGCCAGCAGTCGACACAGGGGTAGCTACGAGCAGTACTTC

J gene: TRBJ2-1
clone size: -
D gene: TRBD2
V gene: TRBV6-5
CDR3 protein: CASSHGLAGYEQFF
CDR3 DNA: TGTGCCAGCAGCCACGGCCTAGCGGGATATGAGCAGTTCTTC

J gene: TRBJ2-3
clone size: -
D gene: TRBD2
V gene: TRBV7-2
CDR3 protein: CASSLSLAGDTQYF
CDR3 DNA: TGTGCCAGCAGCTTAAGTCTAGCGGGAGATACGCAGTATTTT

J gene: TRBJ2-7
clone size: -
D gene: -
V gene: TRBV7-8
CDR3 protein: CASSAVAPAYEQYF
CDR3 DNA: TGTGCCAGCAGCGCGGTAGCGCCCGCCTACGAGCAGTACTTC

J gene: TRBJ1-1
clone size: -
D gene: TRBD1
V gene: TRBV6-1
CDR3 protein: CASSEQGAQTEAFF
CDR3 DNA: TGTGCCAGCAGTGAACAGGGGGCGCAGACTGAAGCTTTCTTT